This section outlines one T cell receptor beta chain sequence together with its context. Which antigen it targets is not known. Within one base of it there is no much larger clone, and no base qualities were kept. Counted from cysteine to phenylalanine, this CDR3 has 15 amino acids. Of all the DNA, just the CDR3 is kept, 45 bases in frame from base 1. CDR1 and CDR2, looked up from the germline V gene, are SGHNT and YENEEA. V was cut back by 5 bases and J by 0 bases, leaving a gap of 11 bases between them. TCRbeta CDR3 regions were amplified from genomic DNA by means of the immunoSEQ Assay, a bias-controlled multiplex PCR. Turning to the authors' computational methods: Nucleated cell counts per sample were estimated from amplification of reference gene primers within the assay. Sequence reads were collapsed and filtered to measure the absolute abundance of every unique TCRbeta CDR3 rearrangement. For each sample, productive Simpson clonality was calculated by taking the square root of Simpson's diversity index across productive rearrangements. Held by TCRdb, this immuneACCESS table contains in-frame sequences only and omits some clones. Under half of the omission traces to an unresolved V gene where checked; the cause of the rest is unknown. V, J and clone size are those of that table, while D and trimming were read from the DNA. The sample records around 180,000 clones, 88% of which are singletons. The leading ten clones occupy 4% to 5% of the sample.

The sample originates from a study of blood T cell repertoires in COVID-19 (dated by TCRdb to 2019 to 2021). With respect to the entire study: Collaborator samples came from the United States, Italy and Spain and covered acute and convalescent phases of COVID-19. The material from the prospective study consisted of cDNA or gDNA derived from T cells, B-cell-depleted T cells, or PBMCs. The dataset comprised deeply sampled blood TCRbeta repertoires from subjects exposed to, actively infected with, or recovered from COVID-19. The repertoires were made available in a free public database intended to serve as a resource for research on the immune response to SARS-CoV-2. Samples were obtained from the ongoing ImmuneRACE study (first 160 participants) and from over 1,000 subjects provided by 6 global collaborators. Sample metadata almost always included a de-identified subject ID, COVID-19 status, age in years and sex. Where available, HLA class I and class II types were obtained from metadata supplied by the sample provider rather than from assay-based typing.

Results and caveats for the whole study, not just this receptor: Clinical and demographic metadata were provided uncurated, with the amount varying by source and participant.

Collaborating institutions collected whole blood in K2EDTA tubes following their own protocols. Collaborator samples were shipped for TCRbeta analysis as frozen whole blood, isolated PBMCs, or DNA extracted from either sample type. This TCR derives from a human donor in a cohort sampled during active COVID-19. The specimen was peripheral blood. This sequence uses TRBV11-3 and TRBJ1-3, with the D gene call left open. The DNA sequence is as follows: TGTGCCAGCAGCCCGGGAGGGTTCTCTGGAAACACCATATATTTT. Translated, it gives CASSPGGFSGNTIYF. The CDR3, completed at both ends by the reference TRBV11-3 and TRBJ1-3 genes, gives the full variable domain EAGVVQSPRYKIIEKKQPVAFWCNPISGHNTLYWYLQNLGQGPELLIRYENEEAVDDSQLPKDRFSAERLKGVDSTLKIQPAELGDSAVYLCASSPGGFSGNTIYFGEGSWLTVV.